A single sample gave rise to the 13 T cell receptor beta chains below, sequenced in a study of identical twins. Each CDR3 protein gets one entry after TCRdb re-called the 5' RACE reads with MiXCR. The profile covers approximately 500,000 distinct CDR3 sequences, with roughly 15% appearing a single time and roughly 0.42% taken by the ten largest. The same specimen was also included in a second study, on yellow fever vaccine responses in identical twins.

The sample comprised CD4+ T cells sorted from blood. The receptors derive from a young woman in good health.

This clonotype has at least ten counts. The chain recombines TRBV3-1 with TRBJ2-3; D is ambiguous. Trimming took 3 bases from V and 3 from J, leaving 4 bases between them. CDR1 is LGHDT and CDR2 is YNNKEL in the germline V gene (reference sequence). CDR3 length: 12 residues. This CDR3 reads CASSHRTDTQYF. CDR3 DNA sequence: TGTGCCAGCAGCCATAGGACAGATACGCAGTATTTT.

This clonotype was seen only a few times. CDR3 DNA sequence: TGTGCCAGCAGCTCGGGGGATGTCTCCTACAATGAGCAGTTCTTC. The encoded protein is CASSSGDVSYNEQFF. V is TRBV9 and J is TRBJ2-1, with D perhaps TRBD2 (6 bases). This CDR3 is built from 15 residues. The germline V gene has CDR1 SGDLS and CDR2 YYNGEE. Trimming stripped 4 bases from V and 0 bases from J, with 11 bases between.

This clonotype was counted only a few times. V is TRBV7-9 and J is TRBJ1-3, with D tentatively TRBD1 (6 bases). The V and J ends lost 8 bases and 3 bases respectively, with 17 bases between them. This CDR3 comprises 15 residues. CDR1 and CDR2 (germline): SEHNR, FQNEAQ (reference sequence). CDR3 nucleotides: TGTGCCAGCTCTCTCGGGGACACTCGTGGAAACACCATATATTTT. Amino acids: CASSLGDTRGNTIYF.

V usage is TRBV6-5 and J usage is TRBJ1-1; unclear D gene. Germline CDR1 and CDR2: MNHEY and SVGAGI. With 2 bases removed from V and 0 bases from J, the gap between germline ends came to 7 bases. This CDR3 is 14 amino acids long. CDR3 bases: TGTGCCAGCAGTTACGCAGAAATGAACACTGAAGCTTTCTTT. It translates to CASSYAEMNTEAFF.

This clonotype appeared a few times. V usage is TRBV10-3 and J usage is TRBJ2-7; the match to TRBD1 covers 9 bases. After removal of 6 bases from V and 3 bases from J, the junction contained 3 bases not matched to a gene. The CDR3 length is 13 residues. Germline CDR1 and CDR2: ENHRY and SYGVKD. The CDR3 sequence: CAIRPGQGYEQYF. CDR3 bases: TGTGCCATCAGGCCGGGACAGGGCTACGAGCAGTACTTC.

This clonotype was counted only a few times. The rearrangement joins TRBV18 to TRBJ2-7, with D perhaps TRBD1 or TRBD2 (5 bases each). Germline-derived CDR1 and CDR2 are KGHSH and LQKENI. The V end lost 6 bases, the J end lost 4 bases, and 22 bases lay between the germline ends. The CDR3 length is 16 residues. CDR3 sequence (DNA): TGTGCCAGCTCTCGAAGTCTCGGACGGGGACGATACGAGCAGTACGTC. As protein: CASSRSLGRGRYEQYV.

This rearrangement joins TRBV10-2 to TRBJ1-5, with a possible D match to TRBD1 (6 bases). CDR1 WSHSY and CDR2 SAAADI come from the germline V gene. The length of the CDR3 is 15 residues. Trimming took 3 bases from V and 3 from J, leaving 12 bases between them. The CDR3 loop is CASSDRRGLNQPQHF. CDR3 sequence (DNA): TGCGCCAGCAGTGACAGGCGGGGGCTCAATCAGCCCCAGCATTTT.

This clonotype came up many times. The rearrangement links TRBV5-6 to TRBJ2-6; no clear D gene. The V and J ends lost 0 bases and 0 bases respectively, with 4 bases between them. The CDR3 has 15 residues. Germline loops: CDR1 SGHDT, CDR2 YYEEEE. CDR3 loop: CASSLGNSGANVLTF. CDR3 DNA: TGTGCCAGCAGCTTGGGCAACTCTGGGGCCAACGTCCTGACTTTC. Together with reference TRBV5-6 and TRBJ2-6, the CDR3 gives the full variable domain: DAGVTQSPTHLIKTRGQQVTLRCSPKSGHDTVSWYQQALGQGPQFIFQYYEEEERQRGNFPDRFSGHQFPNYSSELNVNALLLGDSALYLCASSLGNSGANVLTFGAGSRLTVL.

The chain recombines TRBV10-3 with TRBJ2-1; tentative D call: TRBD1 (5 bases). Per germline, CDR1 ENHRY and CDR2 SYGVKD. The V and J ends lost 4 bases and 5 bases respectively, with 6 bases between them. The CDR3 extends over 12 amino acids. This CDR3 reads CAISVRDNEQFF. In DNA, the CDR3 is TGTGCCATCAGTGTCAGGGACAATGAGCAGTTCTTC.

This clonotype came up many times. V is TRBV5-1 and J is TRBJ2-2; no clear D. V lost 0 bases to trimming and J lost 1 base, with 7 bases between them. Germline loops: CDR1 SGHRS, CDR2 YFSETQ. The CDR3 is made up of 15 amino acids. CDR3: CASSLARGNTGELFF. The CDR3 bases are TGCGCCAGCAGCTTGGCGAGAGGGAACACCGGGGAGCTGTTTTTT.

This clonotype was detected many times. The rearrangement joins TRBV5-1 to TRBJ1-1; a weak D match, TRBD1 (6 bases). Trimming took off 2 bases at V and 1 base at J, with 9 bases between the two ends. CDR1 is SGHRS, CDR2 YFSETQ, per germline. The CDR3 sequence is 14 residues long. DNA for the CDR3: TGCGCCAGCAGCTTCTCGGACAGGAACACTGAAGCTTTCTTT. Amino acids: CASSFSDRNTEAFF.

The chain has TRBV20-1 and TRBJ1-6, with D possibly matching TRBD1 (6 bases). Looked up from germline, CDR1 is DFQATT and CDR2 is SNEGSKA (reference sequence). CDR3 length: 14 amino acids. The V end was cut by 0 bases, the J end by 6 bases, with 9 bases between. Here the CDR3 reads CSAREGAGNSPLHF. DNA for the CDR3: TGCAGTGCTAGAGAGGGGGCGGGTAATTCACCCCTCCACTTT.

This clonotype appeared a few times. The V and J genes are TRBV20-1 and TRBJ2-5; 7 bases match TRBD1. This CDR3 has 13 amino acids. The germline gives CDR1 DFQATT, CDR2 SNEGSKA (reference sequence). Unmatched junction bases numbered 3, after V lost 2 bases and J lost 3 bases. CDR3 region: CSARPTGEETQYF. CDR3 sequence (DNA): TGCAGTGCTAGACCTACAGGGGAAGAGACCCAGTACTTC.